The 26 T cell receptor beta chains presented below share a single source sample, sequenced in a study of graft-versus-host responses after intestinal transplantation. Clones were read by immunoSEQ multiplex PCR, and TCRdb kept only the in-frame ones, dropping some. Among roughly 9,700 clones, 30% to 40% were seen once, and the ten largest hold approximately 5.3%. The specimen was alloreactive CD4+ T cells from a mixed lymphocyte reaction culture, collected before transplantation. Regarding subset: CFSE-low proliferating T cells sorted from roughly 6-day pre-transplant mixed lymphocyte reaction (GvH or HvG direction). The receptors here all came from a human patient who was an organ donor for intestinal transplantation.

This clone rates as medium-sized (0.01 to 0.1%). This chain joins TRBV6-6 and TRBJ2-7, with D possibly matching TRBD1 (6 bases). Germline CDR1 is MNHNY and CDR2 is SVGAGI (reference sequence). The V end lost 0 bases, the J end lost 3 bases, and 15 bases lay between the germline ends. The CDR3 loop spans 16 amino acids. The CDR3: CASSYSGTLGHYEQYF. The CDR3 DNA reads as TGTGCCAGCAGTTACTCCGGGACACTAGGTCACTACGAGCAGTACTTC.

This clone is deemed medium-sized. The J gene is TRBJ1-3, the V gene TRBV4-3; D ambiguous. Per the germline V gene, CDR1 is LGHNA and CDR2 is YSLEER. The CDR3 is 13 amino acids. Trimming stripped 2 bases from V and 4 bases from J, with 6 bases between. Here the CDR3 reads CASSQSKGNTIYF. DNA for the CDR3: TGCGCCAGCAGCCAATCCAAGGGAAACACCATATATTTT.

The chain links TRBV6-1 to TRBJ1-1, with TRBD1 identical over 10 bases. CDR1 is MNHNS and CDR2 is SASEGT in the germline V gene. The CDR3 has 14 residues. V lost 7 bases, J lost 4 bases, and 6 bases stayed unmatched. CDR3 DNA sequence: TGTGCCAGCACTCGACAGGGGGCCGGCACTGAAGCTTTCTTT. Its translation is CASTRQGAGTEAFF.

Here the CDR3 DNA reads TGTGCCATCAGTGGGACAGGGGGCGCGTCTGGAAACACCATATATTTT. Translation: CAISGTGGASGNTIYF. The gene calls are TRBV10-3 and TRBJ1-3; TRBD1 matches 11 bases. The CDR3 has 16 residues. Germline CDR1 reads ENHRY; CDR2 reads SYGVKD. J gave up 1 base and V 4 bases, and 3 bases lay outside the gene matches.

The chain links TRBV7-9 to TRBJ1-3, with D uncertain. Germline CDR1 SEHNR, CDR2 FQNEAQ (reference sequence). The CDR3 runs 16 residues. The V gene lost 3 bases and the J gene lost 0 bases, with 12 bases spanning the gap. As DNA, the CDR3 is TGTGCCAGCAGCTTCAACCTGATCGCCTCTGGAAACACCATATATTTT. It is translated as CASSFNLIASGNTIYF.

The rearrangement uses TRBV5-1 and TRBJ2-2; D remains ambiguous. This CDR3 spans 13 amino acids. Trimming pared 4 bases from V and 4 bases from J, leaving 8 bases between. Looked up from germline, CDR1 is SGHRS and CDR2 is YFSETQ. The CDR3 region is CASSQTVTGELFF. CDR3 bases: TGCGCCAGCAGCCAAACAGTCACCGGGGAGCTGTTTTTT.

As DNA, the CDR3 is TGTGCCAGCAGCTTCCAGGGGGGCCCCTACGAGCAGTACTTC. This codes for CASSFQGGPYEQYF. The rearrangement joins TRBV11-3 to TRBJ2-7, with D possibly being TRBD1 (7 bases). V dropped 3 bases and J dropped 2 bases, with 11 bases sitting between them. CDR3 size: 14 residues. Germline V CDR1 and CDR2: SGHNT, YENEEA.

The chain couples TRBV10-3 to TRBJ1-1, with D maybe TRBD1 (6 bases). The CDR3 sequence is 17 residues long. Trimming cost V 0 bases and J 0 bases, with 14 bases left between them. The germline gives CDR1 ENHRY, CDR2 SYGVKD. CDR3 DNA: TGTGCCATCAGTGAGTCGTTTATATCAGGGGTGAACACTGAAGCTTTCTTT. This gives the protein CAISESFISGVNTEAFF.

This chain links TRBV11-2 with TRBJ1-1, with unresolved D. The CDR3 totals 12 residues. V shed 1 base and J shed 4 bases, with 4 bases lying between them. CDR1 is SGHAT and CDR2 is FQNNGV in the germline V gene. DNA of the CDR3: TGTGCCAGCAGCTTAGGGACCACTGAAGCTTTCTTT. Amino acid sequence: CASSLGTTEAFF.

The V call is TRBV7-2, the J call TRBJ1-5; D is undetermined. V was shortened by 4 bases and J by 6 bases, with 16 bases between the two germline ends. Germline V CDR1 and CDR2: SGHTA, FQGNSA. This CDR3 contains 15 residues. The CDR3 nucleotides are TGTGCCAGCAGCTACCTCCACGGGGTTACTCAGCCCCAGCATTTT. This encodes CASSYLHGVTQPQHF.

This clone was counted only a few times. The chain has TRBV21-1 and TRBJ2-5; no check of the table's D call, TRBD2, against the DNA was made. TRBV21-1 is a pseudogene. The CDR3 spans 14 residues. CDR3 amino acids: CASRGLAGEETQYF. As DNA, the CDR3 is TGTGCCAGCAGAGGACTAGCGGGGGAAGAGACCCAGTACTTC.

The CDR3: CASSPGSYNSPLHF. The CDR3 DNA reads TGTGCCAGCTCACCAGGCTCTTATAATTCACCCCTCCACTTT. This chain links TRBV18 with TRBJ1-6, with unresolved D. The ends were cut back, 2 bases at V and 4 bases at J, with 6 bases in the middle. The germline V gene has CDR1 KGHSH and CDR2 LQKENI. The CDR3 spans 14 residues.

Only one count was recorded for this clone. The CDR3 DNA sequence: TGTGCCACCAGCAGAGGGCGGACTGAAAAACTGTTTTTT. This codes for CATSRGRTEKLFF. The chain combines TRBV15 with TRBJ1-4; D unclear. The CDR3 consists of 13 residues. Germline V CDR1 and CDR2: LNHNV, YYDKDF (reference sequence). Deletions cut 1 base from V and 7 bases from J, with 7 bases between.

The CDR3 protein is CASSYRHGGEKLFF. Written as DNA, the CDR3 is TGTGCCAGCAGTTATCGACACGGTGGGGAAAAACTGTTTTTT. This sequence joins TRBV6-5 and TRBJ1-4; D remains ambiguous. V was trimmed by 3 bases and J by 8 bases, leaving 13 bases between them. There are 14 residues in the CDR3. CDR1 and CDR2 (germline): MNHEY, SVGAGI.

This sequence joins TRBV4-1 and TRBJ1-3, with D perhaps TRBD1 (6 bases). Trimming removed 0 bases at V and 5 bases at J, with 14 bases between. From germline, CDR1 is MGHRA and CDR2 YSYEKL. This CDR3 contains 16 residues. Here the CDR3 DNA reads TGCGCCAGCAGCCAAGACCGCCGGACAGAAAGAAACACCATATATTTT. Amino acids: CASSQDRRTERNTIYF.

This CDR3 is CASSYLWAGTKSGNTIYF. The CDR3 DNA reads as TGCGCCAGCAGCTATTTATGGGCAGGGACTAAGTCCGGAAACACCATATATTTT. J is TRBJ1-3 and V is TRBV4-1; tentatively, D is TRBD1 (5 bases). The length of the CDR3 is 18 residues. Germline V CDR1 and CDR2: MGHRA, YSYEKL. Trimming cost V 5 bases and J 4 bases, with 24 bases left between them.

V and J are TRBV6-1 and TRBJ2-2, with 9 bases identical to TRBD2. V lost 4 bases, J lost 6 bases, and 9 bases stayed unmatched. The CDR3 covers 16 residues. Germline V gene data show CDR1 as MNHNS and CDR2 as SASEGT. Here the CDR3 reads CASSATVLAGAGELFF. The CDR3 coding sequence is TGTGCCAGCAGTGCGACCGTCTTAGCGGGGGCCGGGGAGCTGTTTTTT.

The genes are TRBV6-6 and TRBJ2-3, with TRBD1 matching over 8 bases. The V segment lost 5 bases and the J segment 2 bases; nucleotides outside the gene matches: 3. CDR1 MNHNY and CDR2 SVGAGI come from the germline V gene (reference sequence). This CDR3 has 14 residues. The chain's CDR3 is CASSRTGITDTQYF. CDR3 DNA: TGTGCCAGCAGTAGGACAGGGATCACAGATACGCAGTATTTT.

By share, this clone counts as medium-sized. In nucleotides, the CDR3 is TGTGCCTCGCGATTCAGGGGCGAGCAGTACTTC. Encoded protein: CASRFRGEQYF. The rearrangement joins TRBV6-1 to TRBJ2-7, with D tentatively TRBD1 (6 bases). Per germline, CDR1 MNHNS and CDR2 SASEGT. With 11 bases removed from V and 6 bases from J, the gap between germline ends came to 14 bases. The CDR3 loop spans 11 amino acids.

This clone showed up just a few times. This rearrangement joins TRBV9 to TRBJ2-2; D remains unclear. Trimming stripped 0 bases from V and 1 base from J, with 7 bases between. The CDR3 has 15 residues. Per the germline V gene, CDR1 is SGDLS and CDR2 is YYNGEE. The CDR3 DNA is TGTGCCAGCAGCGTAGGATTGGGGAACACCGGGGAGCTGTTTTTT. Encoded protein: CASSVGLGNTGELFF.

Only a few counts were recorded for this clone. CDR3 loop: CASSSDRQIGQTQYF. The CDR3 bases are TGTGCCAGCAGCTCGGACAGGCAAATTGGGCAGACCCAGTACTTC. The gene calls are TRBV11-3 and TRBJ2-5, with 7 bases aligning to TRBD1. V lost 4 bases, J lost 6 bases, and 11 bases stayed unmatched. Germline CDR1 SGHNT, CDR2 YENEEA. This CDR3 has 15 amino acids. The full variable domain, its missing parts supplied by reference TRBV11-3 and TRBJ2-5, is EAGVVQSPRYKIIEKKQPVAFWCNPISGHNTLYWYLQNLGQGPELLIRYENEEAVDDSQLPKDRFSAERLKGVDSTLKIQPAELGDSAVYLCASSSDRQIGQTQYFGPGTRLLVL.

This clone was observed a handful of times. This chain links TRBV10-3 with TRBJ2-1; 7 nucleotides match TRBD2. The CDR3 covers 15 residues. Germline-derived CDR1 and CDR2 are ENHRY and SYGVKD. Trimming took 3 bases from V and 9 from J; bases not matched to a gene: 11. CDR3 coding DNA: TGTGCCATCAGTGATATCGGACTGGGGAGGGGTGAGCAGTTCTTC. Translating gives CAISDIGLGRGEQFF.

This clone was counted a few times. The V and J genes are TRBV7-2 and TRBJ2-3, with 12 bases identical to TRBD2. Germline CDR1 is SGHTA and CDR2 is FQGNSA. The CDR3 spans 16 residues. Losses at the gene ends were 2 bases for V and 6 bases for J; bases not matched to a gene: 6. The CDR3 DNA follows: TGTGCCAGCAGCTTACTAGCGGGGGGGCCGTCCGATACGCAGTATTTT. Translation gives CASSLLAGGPSDTQYF.

This clone was found a few times. The CDR3 DNA follows: TGTGCCAGCAGCGCAGGCGCTAGCGGGGGGGATAAGCAGTACTTC. Protein sequence: CASSAGASGGDKQYF. The rearrangement uses TRBV7-9 and TRBJ2-7; 12 bases are shared with TRBD2. The V gene's germline CDR1 is SEHNR and CDR2 FQNEAQ (reference sequence). The CDR3 extends over 15 amino acids. The V segment lost 5 bases and the J segment 8 bases; nucleotides outside the gene matches: 10.

This clone was detected many times. This same CDR3 is encoded by further DNA sequences in the sample. This rearrangement joins TRBV5-1 to TRBJ2-2; weak D call: TRBD2 (7 bases). This CDR3 is 15 amino acids long. Germline V gene data show CDR1 as SGHRS and CDR2 as YFSETQ. Between the trimmed V and J ends, which lost 4 bases and 6 bases, there was a span of 16 bases. This chain's CDR3 is CASSPRRGGAGELFF. As DNA, the CDR3 is TGCGCCAGCAGCCCCAGGAGGGGGGGGGCCGGGGAGCTGTTTTTT.

By its share, this clone is medium-sized. The gene calls are TRBV11-3 and TRBJ1-1; D call uncertain. The CDR3 is 14 amino acids. The V end lost 0 bases, the J end lost 6 bases, and 11 bases lay between the germline ends. Germline V gene data show CDR1 as SGHNT and CDR2 as YENEEA. Written as DNA, the CDR3 is TGTGCCAGCAGCTTAGATGGATGGGGTTCTGAAGCTTTCTTT. It yields the protein CASSLDGWGSEAFF.